This entry lists 17 T cell receptor beta chains sequenced from one sample in a study of T-cell memory formation after mild COVID-19. A single record per CDR3 protein comes from TCRdb applying MiXCR to the 5' RACE reads. This sample yields approximately 300,000 distinct CDR3 sequences, of which roughly 15% are seen a single time; roughly 22% belongs to the top ten. The specimen sequenced was PBMCs or a T cell subset sorted from them (not recorded which). The receptors come from a man aged 18 to 29 who had mild COVID-19 (a few samples of this study predate the infection). Cell type and time point are not known.

This clonotype turned up a few times. The chain links TRBV7-9 to TRBJ2-7; D perhaps matches TRBD2 (5 bases). CDR1 SEHNR and CDR2 FQNEAQ come from the germline V gene (reference sequence). There are 14 residues in the CDR3. V was clipped by 2 bases and J by 3 bases, with 11 bases between them. CDR3 sequence: CASSLMEAGYEQYF. The CDR3, as DNA: TGTGCCAGCAGCTTAATGGAGGCTGGCTACGAGCAGTACTTC.

V gene TRBV7-9 combines with J gene TRBJ2-1; D is possibly TRBD1 (6 bases). Trimming took off 5 bases at V and 6 bases at J, with 14 bases between the two ends. The germline V gene encodes CDR1 SEHNR and CDR2 FQNEAQ (reference sequence). The CDR3 contains 14 residues. CDR3 nucleotides: TGTGCCAGCAGCAAATCAGGGGAACCCAATGAGCAGTTCTTC. Translated: CASSKSGEPNEQFF.

This chain uses TRBV15 with TRBJ1-6, with 7 bases identical to TRBD1. Trimming cost V 0 bases and J 6 bases; bases outside gene matches: 8. Germline CDR1 is LNHNV and CDR2 is YYDKDF (reference sequence). The CDR3 contains 17 residues. CDR3 region: CATSRDFPGQPNSPLHF. Here the CDR3 DNA reads TGTGCCACCAGCAGAGATTTCCCGGGACAGCCTAATTCACCCCTCCACTTT.

The chain uses TRBV18 and TRBJ2-7, with no clear D. Germline V CDR1 and CDR2: KGHSH, LQKENI. The CDR3 is made up of 12 amino acids. V gave up 2 bases and J gave up 3 bases, with 5 bases separating them. CDR3 loop: CASSPGDYEQYF. The CDR3 bases are TGTGCCAGCTCACCAGGGGACTACGAGCAGTACTTC.

This clonotype was counted ten times or more. The rearrangement links TRBV3-1 to TRBJ1-2, with a tentative D call TRBD1 (6 bases). V was clipped by 4 bases and J by 7 bases, with 19 bases between them. This CDR3 has 15 amino acids. Germline-derived CDR1 and CDR2 are LGHDT and YNNKEL (reference sequence). The CDR3 reads CASSLQGGGSFGYTF. DNA of the CDR3: TGTGCCAGCAGCCTACAGGGTGGTGGTTCTTTTGGCTACACCTTC.

This clonotype came up many times. One junction end does not reproduce the germline sequence, and a read error may be involved. This chain joins TRBV4-3 and TRBJ1-3; no reliable D call. The CDR3 runs 15 residues. CDR1 and CDR2 from the germline V gene are LGHNA and YSLEER. This CDR3 reads CASSQGRGSGNTIYF. In DNA form, the CDR3 reads TGTGCCAGCAGCCAAGGGCGAGGCTCTGGAAACACCATATATTTT.

This clonotype has more than one count but fewer than ten. The rearrangement uses TRBV5-1 and TRBJ2-3; the D gene is possibly TRBD1 (5 bases). The length of the CDR3 is 13 residues. In germline, CDR1 is SGHRS, CDR2 YFSETQ. V was cut by 4 bases and J by 8 bases, with 14 bases left in between. The CDR3 region has the DNA TGCGCCAGCAGCAATCTAGAAGGGGTTACGCAGTATTTT. This sequence encodes CASSNLEGVTQYF.

The rearrangement uses TRBV9 and TRBJ1-2; possible D gene TRBD1, 6 bases. Germline V gene data show CDR1 as SGDLS and CDR2 as YYNGEE. V was trimmed by 3 bases and J by 4 bases, leaving 19 bases between them. The CDR3 has 16 amino acids. CDR3 sequence reads: CASSATVRQGTYGYTF. In DNA form, the CDR3 reads TGTGCCAGCAGCGCCACTGTTAGGCAGGGGACCTATGGCTACACCTTC. The full variable domain, with the rest looked up from reference TRBV9 and TRBJ1-2, is DSGVTQTPKHLITATGQRVTLRCSPRSGDLSVYWYQQSLDQGLQFLIQYYNGEERAKGNILERFSAQQFPDLHSELNLSSLELGDSALYFCASSATVRQGTYGYTFGSGTRLTVV.

The chain joins TRBV5-1 to TRBJ1-1; D may be TRBD1 (5 bases). The CDR3 spans 14 residues. Trimming left V 7 bases short and J 7 bases short, with 20 bases between. CDR1 and CDR2 from the germline V gene are SGHRS and YFSETQ. CDR3 DNA: TGCGCCAGCTTTCCGGGTAGGGGAGCAAATGAAGCTTTCTTT. Protein product: CASFPGRGANEAFF.

V usage is TRBV29-1 and J usage is TRBJ1-5, with a tentative D call TRBD1 (6 bases). Germline V gives CDR1 SQVTM, CDR2 ANQGSEA. The V end was cut by 4 bases, the J end by 4 bases, with 20 bases between. The CDR3 is made up of 16 amino acids. The CDR3 reads CSVVLGGKGGNQPQHF. The DNA for the CDR3 is TGCAGCGTTGTTCTGGGTGGGAAGGGGGGAAATCAGCCCCAGCATTTT.

In DNA, the CDR3 is TGTGCCAGCAGCCCCCCGGGGGGGGAGCTGTTTTTT. It specifies CASSPPGGELFF. The chain carries TRBV11-2 and TRBJ2-2, with a possible D match to TRBD2 (5 bases). Deletions cut 5 bases from V and 8 bases from J, with 9 bases between. The CDR3 runs to 12 residues. Germline values: CDR1 SGHAT, CDR2 FQNNGV.

This rearrangement joins TRBV6-2 or TRBV6-3 to TRBJ2-7, with no clear D. The CDR3 extends over 12 amino acids. V was pared by 4 bases and J by 3 bases, with 7 bases between. Germline values: CDR1 MNHEY, CDR2 SVGEGT. CDR3 bases: TGTGCCAGCAGTTTGCGATACTACGAGCAGTACTTC. It is translated as CASSLRYYEQYF.

The CDR3 coding sequence is TGTGCCAGCAGCTTCAGTAAAGGACAGGAAAGCTCCTACGAGCAGTACGTC. Translating it yields CASSFSKGQESSYEQYV. V and J are TRBV7-3 and TRBJ2-7, with 7 bases aligning to TRBD1. The CDR3 sequence is 17 residues long. Germline V lookup: CDR1 SGHTA, CDR2 FQGTGA. J lost 0 bases, V lost 3 bases, and 11 bases had no gene match.

The table lists this clonotype with a few counts. J is TRBJ2-1 and V is TRBV18, with 9 bases that match TRBD2. J gave up 9 bases and V 3 bases, and 6 bases lay outside the gene matches. The CDR3 spans 14 residues. CDR1 is KGHSH, CDR2 LQKENI, per germline. This CDR3 is CASSPGVAGAEQFF. CDR3 sequence (DNA): TGTGCCAGCTCACCCGGGGTAGCGGGGGCTGAGCAGTTCTTC.

This clonotype has only a few counts. V and J are TRBV19 and TRBJ1-1, with D uncertain. CDR1 is LNHDA, CDR2 SQIVND, per germline (reference sequence). The CDR3 is 12 residues long. Trimming left V 5 bases short and J 7 bases short, with 11 bases between. CDR3 amino acids: CASSSRRGEAFF. The DNA of the CDR3 is TGTGCCAGTAGTTCCCGGCGGGGTGAAGCTTTCTTT.

This clonotype turned up a few times. The chain employs TRBV6-2 or TRBV6-3 and TRBJ1-2, with D maybe TRBD1 (5 bases). The V gene lost 5 bases and the J gene lost 4 bases, with 20 bases spanning the gap. CDR3 length: 16 residues. Germline V CDR1 and CDR2: MNHEY, SVGEGT. CDR3 region: CASSRNPSGAIYGYTF. In nucleotides, the CDR3 is TGTGCCAGCAGTAGAAACCCCTCCGGGGCTATCTATGGCTACACCTTC.

The V call is TRBV7-3, the J call TRBJ2-3; TRBD2 is a possible D gene (5 bases). Looked up from germline, CDR1 is SGHTA and CDR2 is FQGTGA. This CDR3 comprises 16 residues. The V end lost 5 bases, the J end lost 3 bases, and 18 bases lay between the germline ends. CDR3 DNA sequence: TGTGCCAGCAGCCTTGGACTTACCGACGGGACAGATACGCAGTATTTT. It translates to CASSLGLTDGTDTQYF. Full variable domain (rest looked up from reference TRBV7-3 and TRBJ2-3): GAGVSQTPSNKVTEKGKYVELRCDPISGHTALYWYRQSLGQGPEFLIYFQGTGAADDSGLPNDRFFAVRPEGSVSTLKIQRTERGDSAVYLCASSLGLTDGTDTQYFGPGTRLTVL.